Below are 5 T cell receptor beta chains sequenced from a single sample in a study of sequential checkpoint blockade in melanoma. Only in-frame clones appear in the TCRdb table, and some are missing; sequencing was by immunoSEQ multiplex PCR. The sample has 16,000 or so clones, about 80% seen once; the top ten hold over 9.5%. Treatment here: randomized to nivolumab then ipilimumab (arm A) or the reverse (arm B). The sequencing here drew on CD8+ T cells sorted from blood (inferred from file names), taken from a patient given nivolumab and ipilimumab in sequence. These receptors came from a human donor with melanoma.

This rearrangement joins TRBV19 to TRBJ2-7, with D perhaps TRBD2 (5 bases). Trimming took off 3 bases at V and 3 bases at J, with 9 bases between the two ends. Germline CDR1 is LNHDA and CDR2 is SQIVND (reference sequence). The CDR3 covers 13 residues. This CDR3 is CASSIGGSYEQYF. CDR3 DNA sequence: TGTGCCAGTAGTATCGGTGGGAGCTACGAGCAGTACTTC.

This clone showed up just a few times. The J gene is TRBJ1-2, the V gene TRBV9; D call uncertain. Looked up from germline, CDR1 is SGDLS and CDR2 is YYNGEE. With 0 bases removed from V and 5 bases from J, the gap between germline ends came to 5 bases. This CDR3 is built from 12 residues. CDR3 DNA sequence: TGTGCCAGCAGCGTAGACACGTATGGCTACACCTTC. Encoded protein: CASSVDTYGYTF.

The chain employs TRBV30 and TRBJ2-7; 9 nucleotides line up with TRBD1. The CDR3 length is 14 residues. Trimming removed 1 base from V and 5 bases from J; junction bases left unmatched: 6. Germline V CDR1 and CDR2: GTSNPN, SVGIG (reference sequence). The CDR3 sequence: CAWSGGTGRHEQYF. DNA of the CDR3: TGTGCCTGGAGTGGGGGGACAGGGCGACACGAGCAGTACTTC.

The count of this clone is one. The chain links TRBV29-1 to TRBJ2-7, with TRBD1 matching over 8 bases. Unmatched junction bases numbered 7, after V lost 3 bases and J lost 12 bases. CDR1 SQVTM and CDR2 ANQGSEA come from the germline V gene. The CDR3 is 11 amino acids. The CDR3 loop is CSVEYSGQVYF. DNA of the CDR3: TGCAGCGTTGAGTATTCGGGACAGGTGTACTTC.

This clone has more than one count but fewer than ten. This rearrangement joins TRBV19 to TRBJ1-1; the match to TRBD1 covers 10 bases. Losses at the gene ends were 3 bases for V and 3 bases for J; bases not matched to a gene: 4. The CDR3 spans 15 residues. CDR1 is LNHDA, CDR2 SQIVND, per germline (reference sequence). As DNA, the CDR3 is TGTGCCAGTAGTATGAGCGGGACAGGGGACACTGAAGCTTTCTTT. It is translated as CASSMSGTGDTEAFF.